This T cell receptor (beta chain) was recovered during a study of T cell repertoires in aging, cancer and after chemotherapy. Study-level findings and limits: In cancer patients, declining TCR diversity with age involved lost richness and lost evenness. Median generation probability rose over the chemotherapy interval in each cancer cohort, suggesting rebound thymic output.

Multiplex touch-down PCR with TRB-A/B primers amplified rearranged V-D-J TRB sequences. TCRdb re-analysed the multiplex PCR reads in MiXCR, keeping a single row per CDR3 protein. The sample includes 9,500 to 15,000 distinct CDR3 sequences, 31% of them seen just once. Amplification of TCR beta used genomic DNA extracted from peripheral blood. There are a few counts of this clonotype. Its antigen is still unknown. The V end lost 2 bases, the J end lost 1 base, and 11 bases lay between the germline ends. The length of the CDR3 is 15 residues. Per germline, CDR1 KGHSH and CDR2 LQKENI. Sequencing used blood. This TCR derives from a human donor in good health. The donor label of this sample is uncertain. The rearrangement joins TRBV18 to TRBJ1-1; D is ambiguous. CDR3 bases: TGTGCCAGCTCACCAACATTAGGAGCGAACACTGAAGCTTTCTTT. This codes for CASSPTLGANTEAFF.